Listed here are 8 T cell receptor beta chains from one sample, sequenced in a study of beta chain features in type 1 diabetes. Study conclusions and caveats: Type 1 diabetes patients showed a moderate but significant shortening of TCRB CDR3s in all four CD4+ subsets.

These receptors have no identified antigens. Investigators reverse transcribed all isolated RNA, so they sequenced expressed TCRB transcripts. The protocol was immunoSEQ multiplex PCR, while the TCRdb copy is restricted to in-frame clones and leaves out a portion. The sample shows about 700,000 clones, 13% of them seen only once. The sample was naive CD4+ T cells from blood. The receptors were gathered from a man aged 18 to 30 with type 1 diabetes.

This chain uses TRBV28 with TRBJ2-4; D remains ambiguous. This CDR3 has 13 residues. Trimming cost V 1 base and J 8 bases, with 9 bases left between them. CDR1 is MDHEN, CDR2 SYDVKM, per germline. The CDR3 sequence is CASSLSSTDIQYF. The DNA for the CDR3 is TGTGCCAGCAGTTTATCCTCAACCGACATTCAGTACTTC.

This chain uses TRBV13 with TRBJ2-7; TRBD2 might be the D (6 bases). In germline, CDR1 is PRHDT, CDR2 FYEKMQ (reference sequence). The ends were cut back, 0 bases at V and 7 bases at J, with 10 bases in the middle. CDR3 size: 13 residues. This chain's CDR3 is CASSLGGTAEQYF. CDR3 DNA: TGTGCCAGCAGCTTAGGTGGGACTGCAGAGCAGTACTTC. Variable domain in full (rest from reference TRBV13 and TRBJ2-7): AAGVIQSPRHLIKEKRETATLKCYPIPRHDTVYWYQQGPGQDPQFLISFYEKMQSDKGSIPDRFSAQQFSDYHSELNMSSLELGDSALYFCASSLGGTAEQYFGPGTRLTVT.

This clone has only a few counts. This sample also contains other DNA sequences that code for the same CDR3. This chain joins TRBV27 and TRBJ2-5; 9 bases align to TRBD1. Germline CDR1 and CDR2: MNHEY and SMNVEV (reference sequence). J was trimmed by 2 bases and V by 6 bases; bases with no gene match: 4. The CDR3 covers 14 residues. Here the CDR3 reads CASSPGQGQETQYF. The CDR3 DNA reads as TGTGCCAGCAGCCCCGGACAGGGGCAAGAGACCCAGTACTTC.

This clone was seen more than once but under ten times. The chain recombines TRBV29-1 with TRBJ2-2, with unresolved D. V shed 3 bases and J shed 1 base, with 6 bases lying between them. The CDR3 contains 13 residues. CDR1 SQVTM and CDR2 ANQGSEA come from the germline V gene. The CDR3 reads CSVETLNTGELFF. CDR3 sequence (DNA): TGCAGCGTTGAGACATTGAACACCGGGGAGCTGTTTTTT.

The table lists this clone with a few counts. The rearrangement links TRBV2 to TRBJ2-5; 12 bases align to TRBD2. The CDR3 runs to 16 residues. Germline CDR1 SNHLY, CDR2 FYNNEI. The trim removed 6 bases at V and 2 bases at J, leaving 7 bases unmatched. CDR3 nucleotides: TGTGCCAGCAGCGGTACTAGCGGGGGGCGACAAGAGACCCAGTACTTC. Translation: CASSGTSGGRQETQYF.

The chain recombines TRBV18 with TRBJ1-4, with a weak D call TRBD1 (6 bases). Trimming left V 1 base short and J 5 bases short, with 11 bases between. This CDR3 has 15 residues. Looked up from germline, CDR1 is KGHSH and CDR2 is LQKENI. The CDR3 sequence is CASSPQDSPNEKLFF. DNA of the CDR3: TGTGCCAGCTCACCACAGGACAGCCCGAATGAAAAACTGTTTTTT.

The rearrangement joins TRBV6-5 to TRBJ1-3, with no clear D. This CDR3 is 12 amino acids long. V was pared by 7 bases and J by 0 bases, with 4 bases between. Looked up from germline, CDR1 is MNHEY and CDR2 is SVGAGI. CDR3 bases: TGTGCCAGCACTGACTCTGGAAACACCATATATTTT. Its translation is CASTDSGNTIYF.

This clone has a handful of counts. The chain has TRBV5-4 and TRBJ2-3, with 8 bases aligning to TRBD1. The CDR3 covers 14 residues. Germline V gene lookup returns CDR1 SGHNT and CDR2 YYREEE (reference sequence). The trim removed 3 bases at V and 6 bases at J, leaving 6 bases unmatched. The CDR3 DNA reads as TGTGCCAGCAGCTGGCAGGGGGCAGGGGATACGCAGTATTTT. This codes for CASSWQGAGDTQYF.